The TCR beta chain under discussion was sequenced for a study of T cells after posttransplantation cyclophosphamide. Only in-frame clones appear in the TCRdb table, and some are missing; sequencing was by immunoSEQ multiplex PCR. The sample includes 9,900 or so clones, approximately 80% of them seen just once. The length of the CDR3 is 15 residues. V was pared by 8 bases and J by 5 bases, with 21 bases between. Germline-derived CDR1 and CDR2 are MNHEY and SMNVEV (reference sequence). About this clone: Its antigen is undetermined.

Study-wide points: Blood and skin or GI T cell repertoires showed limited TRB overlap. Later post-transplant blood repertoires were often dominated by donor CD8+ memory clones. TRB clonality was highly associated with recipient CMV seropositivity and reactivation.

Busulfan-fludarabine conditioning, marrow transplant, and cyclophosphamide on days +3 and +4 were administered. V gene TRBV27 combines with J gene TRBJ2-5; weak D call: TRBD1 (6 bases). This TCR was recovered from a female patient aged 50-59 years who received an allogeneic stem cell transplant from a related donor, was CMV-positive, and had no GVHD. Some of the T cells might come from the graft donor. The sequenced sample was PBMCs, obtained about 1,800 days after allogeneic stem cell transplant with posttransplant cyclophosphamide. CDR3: CASSTIDRRYETQYF. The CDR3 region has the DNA TGTGCCAGCTCAACTATAGACAGGCGTTACGAGACCCAGTACTTC.